The 13 T cell receptor beta chains in this list originate from one sample, sequenced in a study of breast tumors, draining lymph nodes, adjacent tissues (dated by TCRdb to 2016 to 2017). Lymph node samples came from the axillary draining lymph nodes of breast cancer patients. The library was prepared using multiplex PCR. The instrument was an Illumina HiSeq 2000. TCRdb reanalyzed the raw reads on its own, using fastp at Q25 for trimming and MiXCR for clone calling, and kept in-frame beta chains. Rows are unified per CDR3 protein, each entry keeping the most common DNA and genes. A total of approximately 130,000 distinct CDR3 sequences appear in this sample, approximately 22% of them only once. 2.2% of the sample comes from the top ten. The sequenced sample consisted of axillary lymph node tissue. The receptors stem from a female donor with breast cancer. Some clones in this sample may be carry-over from other donors' samples.

This clonotype has ten or more counts. The chain recombines TRBV2 with TRBJ2-5; a possible D gene is TRBD1 (6 bases). The CDR3 totals 17 residues. The V and J ends lost 6 bases and 5 bases respectively, with 25 bases between them. The germline gives CDR1 SNHLY, CDR2 FYNNEI. This CDR3 is CASSASLKITGIETQYF. In DNA, the CDR3 is TGTGCCAGCAGCGCAAGCCTAAAAATTACAGGGATCGAGACCCAGTACTTC. The full variable domain, rest sourced from reference TRBV2 and TRBJ2-5, is EPEVTQTPSHQVTQMGQEVILRCVPISNHLYFYWYRQILGQKVEFLVSFYNNEISEKSEIFDDQFSVERPDGSNFTLKIRSTKLEDSAMYFCASSASLKITGIETQYFGPGTRLLVL.

This clonotype was seen only a few times. A single base separates this from a much larger clone, so it may be a read error. This rearrangement joins TRBV10-3 to TRBJ2-2, with D possibly matching TRBD2 (7 bases). CDR1 ENHRY and CDR2 SYGVKD come from the germline V gene. This CDR3 contains 17 residues. Trimming took 8 bases from V and 6 from J, leaving 25 bases between them. The CDR3, as DNA: TGTGCCATCGGGTCCCCTTTAGGGGGGGTAAACGCCGGGGAGCTGTTTTTT. It encodes CAIGSPLGGVNAGELFF.

As to this clonotype: A much larger clone is a single base away; this may be a read error. The chain recombines TRBV3-1 with TRBJ2-7; TRBD1 agrees at 7 bases. Unmatched junction bases numbered 11, after V lost 4 bases and J lost 2 bases. The germline gives CDR1 LGHDT, CDR2 YNNKEL (reference sequence). The CDR3 loop spans 16 amino acids. CDR3 region: CASSPRTGQGTYEQYF. Written as DNA, the CDR3 is TGTGCCAGCAGCCCAAGGACAGGCCAGGGGACCTACGAGCAGTACTTC.

The chain combines TRBV29-1 with TRBJ1-1, with D perhaps TRBD1 (5 bases). V lost 7 bases, J lost 0 bases, and 9 bases lay in between. This CDR3 region has 12 residues. CDR1 SQVTM and CDR2 ANQGSEA come from the germline V gene. CDR3 region: CSARVMNTEAFF. DNA for the CDR3: TGCAGCGCCAGGGTAATGAACACTGAAGCTTTCTTT.

The table lists this clonotype with many counts. The chain couples TRBV29-1 to TRBJ2-1; 7 nucleotides line up with TRBD2. Germline trimming cut 3 bases from V and 3 bases from J; bases unmatched to any gene: 8. The length of the CDR3 is 15 residues. Germline V gene data show CDR1 as SQVTM and CDR2 as ANQGSEA. The CDR3 region has the DNA TGCAGCGTTGAGAGGAGCGGGAAAATCTACAATGAGCAGTTCTTC. Its translation is CSVERSGKIYNEQFF.

This clonotype was seen many times. The CDR3 reads CASTGKGQETQYF. In DNA form, the CDR3 reads TGTGCCAGCACTGGGAAAGGGCAAGAGACCCAGTACTTC. V is TRBV5-6 and J is TRBJ2-5, with unresolved D. The CDR3 covers 13 residues. Germline V gives CDR1 SGHDT, CDR2 YYEEEE. Trimming took off 6 bases at V and 2 bases at J, with 11 bases between the two ends. Together with reference TRBV5-6 and TRBJ2-5, the CDR3 gives the full variable domain: DAGVTQSPTHLIKTRGQQVTLRCSPKSGHDTVSWYQQALGQGPQFIFQYYEEEERQRGNFPDRFSGHQFPNYSSELNVNALLLGDSALYLCASTGKGQETQYFGPGTRLLVL.

Concerning this clonotype: A single base separates this from a much larger clone, so it may be a read error. This chain links TRBV5-1 with TRBJ2-1, with 7 bases aligning to TRBD2. Germline lookup yields CDR1 SGHRS and CDR2 YFSETQ. The CDR3 sequence is 16 residues long. The CDR3 DNA follows: TGCGCCAGCAGCTCCCCGGGGAGGGCCTTCTACGATGAGCAGTTCTTC. Amino acids: CASSSPGRAFYDEQFF.

This clonotype was observed at least ten times. The genes are TRBV20-1 and TRBJ2-7, with D unresolved. Per the germline V gene, CDR1 is DFQATT and CDR2 is SNEGSKA (reference sequence). Trimming took 5 bases from V and 6 from J, leaving 8 bases between them. This CDR3 spans 10 amino acids. The CDR3 bases are TGCAGTGCTTCCCGGGTCGAGCAGTACTTC. Its protein is CSASRVEQYF.

This clonotype was counted ten times or more. V is TRBV7-9 and J is TRBJ2-2; 9 bases line up with TRBD1. The trim removed 2 bases at V and 4 bases at J, leaving 2 bases unmatched. The CDR3 consists of 15 residues. Germline loops: CDR1 SEHNR, CDR2 FQNEAQ (reference sequence). The CDR3, as DNA: TGTGCCAGCAGCTTATTGGGACAGGGCACCGGGGAGCTGTTTTTT. It yields the protein CASSLLGQGTGELFF.

This clonotype was detected ten times or more. The V and J genes are TRBV6-5 and TRBJ2-5, with 8 bases lining up with TRBD2. The CDR3 is 16 amino acids. V gave up 0 bases and J gave up 2 bases; unmatched junction bases: 5. CDR1 and CDR2 from the germline V gene are MNHEY and SVGAGI. DNA for the CDR3: TGTGCCAGCAGTTACTCGGCGGGAGGCCCACAAGAGACCCAGTACTTC. Its translation: CASSYSAGGPQETQYF.

The table lists this clonotype with many counts. The J gene is TRBJ1-2, the V gene TRBV24-1; 8 positions agree with TRBD1. The CDR3 length is 13 residues. Trimming removed 7 bases from V and 4 bases from J; junction bases left unmatched: 4. Per germline, CDR1 KGHDR and CDR2 SFDVKD. CDR3 sequence (DNA): TGTGCCACCAGGACAGGGGAGGGCTATGGCTACACCTTC. This sequence encodes CATRTGEGYGYTF.

A remark on this clonotype: Possible read error: a much larger clone is one base away. The J gene is TRBJ2-7, the V gene TRBV10-3, with 7 bases fitting TRBD1. This CDR3 region has 12 residues. Germline V gene lookup returns CDR1 ENHRY and CDR2 SYGVKD. The CDR3 sequence: CAIRNEGAERYF. As DNA, the CDR3 is TGTGCCATCAGAAACGAGGGGGCTGAGCGGTACTTC.

The sample holds one count of this clonotype. The junction does not match germline at one end; this may be a read error. The genes are TRBV19 and TRBJ2-7; D assignment may be TRBD1 or TRBD2 (5 bases each). CDR1 and CDR2 (germline): LNHDA, SQIVND (reference sequence). The CDR3 covers 13 residues. The CDR3: CAGSTPGLYEQYF. The CDR3 coding sequence is TGTGCCGGTAGTACCCCGGGGCTGTACGAGCAGTACTTC.